The rows below give T cell receptor beta chains drawn from one sample of a study of blood T cell repertoires in COVID-19. TCRdb's table, derived via immunoSEQ multiplex PCR, lists solely in-frame clones and lacks some. The repertoire holds approximately 230,000 clones, with roughly 83% as singletons. The sequenced material came from peripheral blood. These receptors were collected from a man aged 80 or over with acute or convalescent COVID-19. Both conserved end residues are part of each CDR3. A D gene is named only where the DNA matches it firmly. Expanded clones are given a class, and other clones once, few, many or no size at all.

j_call clone_size d_call v_call cdr3_aa cdr3_nt
TRBJ2-7 once - TRBV4-1 CASSQSLSMAQYYEQYF TGCGCCAGCAGCCAATCGTTGAGCATGGCACAGTACTACGAGCAGTACTTC
TRBJ1-3 - - TRBV29-1 CSVETEGGSGNTIYF TGCAGCGTTGAAACAGAAGGGGGCTCTGGAAACACCATATATTTT
TRBJ2-1 - TRBD2 TRBV3-1/TRBV3-2 CASSQGSGGSYNEQFF TGTGCCAGCAGCCAAGGGAGCGGGGGCTCCTACAATGAGCAGTTCTTC
TRBJ2-1 - TRBD2 TRBV2 CASSEEAGTLNEQFF TGTGCCAGCAGTGAAGAAGCGGGGACCCTCAATGAGCAGTTCTTC
TRBJ1-2 - - TRBV2 CASSEYDYGYTF TGTGCCAGCAGTGAATATGACTATGGCTACACCTTC
TRBJ2-5 - TRBD2 TRBV5-1 CASSFPGLAGVETQYF TGCGCCAGCAGCTTTCCGGGACTAGCGGGAGTAGAGACCCAGTACTTC
TRBJ1-1 once - TRBV18 CASTPAGRGVAFF TGTGCCAGCACCCCGGCGGGTCGGGGGGTAGCTTTCTTT
TRBJ1-1 - - TRBV24-1 CATSERQATEAFF TGTGCCACCAGTGAAAGGCAGGCCACTGAAGCTTTCTTT
TRBJ2-7 - - TRBV2 CASSEGTGTSYEQYF TGTGCCAGCAGTGAAGGGACTGGTACCTCCTACGAGCAGTACTTC
TRBJ2-3 - - TRBV7-2 CASSPVTVIGTDTQYF TGTGCCAGCAGCCCGGTGACAGTTATCGGGACAGATACGCAGTATTTT
TRBJ1-4 - - TRBV6-6 CASRRKQGPTNEKLFF TGTGCCAGCAGGCGGAAACAGGGTCCGACTAATGAAAAACTGTTTTTT
TRBJ2-1 - - TRBV19 CASNLGSSYNEQFF TGTGCCAGTAACCTAGGGAGCTCCTACAATGAGCAGTTCTTC
TRBJ2-7 - TRBD1 TRBV5-6 CASSLTGGGYEQYF TGTGCCAGCAGCTTGACAGGGGGCGGTTACGAGCAGTACTTC
TRBJ1-2 - TRBD1 TRBV28 CASSFPGQGDRYTF TGTGCCAGCAGTTTCCCCGGACAGGGGGATCGCTACACCTTC
TRBJ1-5 - TRBD1 TRBV10-2 CASILGQNSNQPQHF TGCGCCAGCATCTTGGGACAGAATAGCAATCAGCCCCAGCATTTT
TRBJ1-4 - - TRBV28 CASSLQGRGEKLFF TGTGCCAGCAGTTTACAGGGGAGGGGGGAAAAACTGTTTTTT
TRBJ1-5 - - TRBV10-2 CARTTGDSNQPQHF TGCGCCAGGACAACAGGAGATAGCAATCAGCCCCAGCATTTT
TRBJ1-5 - - TRBV21-1 CASSSSQSKGARGNQPQHF TGTGCCAGCAGCTCGTCACAGAGTAAGGGGGCGCGAGGCAATCAGCCCCAGCATTTT
TRBJ1-6 - TRBD1 TRBV6-6 CASSYSGQVNNSPLHF TGTGCCAGCAGTTATTCCGGACAGGTTAATAATTCACCCCTCCACTTT
TRBJ2-7 - TRBD1 TRBV11-1 CASSSRQGSTYEQYF TGTGCCAGCAGCTCTAGACAGGGTTCCACCTACGAGCAGTACTTC
TRBJ1-3 - - TRBV18 CASSPTREHTIYF TGTGCCAGCTCACCTACCCGGGAACACACCATATATTTT
TRBJ2-3 many TRBD2 TRBV5-1 CASSHGVSGVGDTQYF TGCGCCAGCAGCCACGGCGTTAGCGGGGTGGGAGATACGCAGTATTTT
TRBJ1-2 - TRBD1 TRBV18 CASSPGQAYGYTF TGTGCCAGCTCCCCTGGACAGGCCTATGGCTACACCTTC
TRBJ2-5 - TRBD1 TRBV12-5 CASGLLSGTGKETQYF TGTGCTAGTGGGTTATTATCCGGGACAGGTAAAGAGACCCAGTACTTC
TRBJ1-5 few - TRBV6-5 CASSYSSRHQPQHF TGTGCCAGCAGTTACTCGAGCAGGCATCAGCCCCAGCATTTT
TRBJ1-2 few - TRBV28 CASSPRWPGHGYTF TGTGCCAGCAGTCCCCGGTGGCCAGGGCATGGCTACACCTTC
TRBJ1-6 - - TRBV9 CASSGREFNSPLHF TGTGCCAGCAGCGGGAGAGAATTCAATTCACCCCTCCACTTT
TRBJ1-1 - - TRBV11-2 CASSSGVPNTEAFF TGTGCCAGCAGTTCAGGGGTCCCGAACACTGAAGCTTTCTTT
TRBJ1-1 - - TRBV12-3/TRBV12-4 CASSSITEAFF TGTGCCAGCAGTTCTATCACTGAAGCTTTCTTT
TRBJ1-5 once TRBD1 TRBV5-5 CASSWTGRQGNQPQHF TGTGCCAGCAGCTGGACAGGTCGACAGGGCAATCAGCCCCAGCATTTT
TRBJ1-5 - - TRBV7-2 CASSPQGNQPQHF TGTGCCAGCAGCCCGCAGGGGAATCAGCCCCAGCATTTT
TRBJ1-5 - TRBD1 TRBV6-5 CASSTDRTRNQPQHF TGTGCCAGCAGTACGGACAGGACCCGCAATCAGCCCCAGCATTTT
TRBJ2-3 - TRBD1 TRBV9 CASSVDRGRVDTQYF TGTGCCAGCAGCGTGGACAGGGGGCGTGTAGATACGCAGTATTTT
TRBJ2-7 - - TRBV22-1 CPGSATGPDYEQYF TGTCCTGGGAGCGCGACAGGGCCCGACTACGAGCAGTACTTC
TRBJ2-3 - TRBD1 TRBV5-4 CASSLTGADTQYF TGTGCCAGCAGCTTGACAGGGGCAGATACGCAGTATTTT
TRBJ2-2 - TRBD1 TRBV6-5 CASSGQGGGELFF TGTGCCAGCTCGGGACAGGGGGGAGGGGAGCTGTTTTTT
TRBJ2-1 once TRBD1 TRBV5-1 CASSLAAGGLNEQFF TGCGCCAGCAGCTTGGCGGCAGGGGGCTTGAATGAGCAGTTCTTC
TRBJ2-5 - - TRBV20-1 CSAKSGETQYF TGCAGTGCCAAGTCGGGGGAGACCCAGTACTTC
TRBJ1-5 - - TRBV6-5 CASSYSVQNQPQHF TGTGCCAGCAGTTACTCGGTGCAGAATCAGCCCCAGCATTTT
TRBJ1-5 - - TRBV2 CASSLDRNQPQHF TGTGCCAGCAGTTTGGACAGAAATCAGCCCCAGCATTTT
TRBJ2-7 - TRBD1 TRBV28 CASSPSGTGGYEQYF TGTGCCAGCAGTCCGTCCGGGACAGGGGGCTACGAGCAGTACTTC
TRBJ1-6 - - TRBV6-6 CASIEQGFNSPLHF TGTGCCAGCATTGAACAGGGTTTTAATTCACCCCTCCACTTT
TRBJ2-7 - - TRBV6-5 CASSSWGPYEQYF TGTGCCAGCAGTTCCTGGGGGCCCTACGAGCAGTACTTC
TRBJ1-2 - - TRBV9 CASSRPGGVGYTF TGTGCCAGCAGCCGCCCGGGGGGTGTTGGCTACACCTTC
TRBJ2-3 - - TRBV7-9 CASSSPIGGPWEDTQYF TGTGCCAGCAGTTCTCCGATCGGGGGACCTTGGGAGGATACGCAGTATTTT
TRBJ1-5 - - TRBV19 CASSIRNRAEQPQHF TGTGCCAGTAGTATAAGGAACAGGGCGGAACAGCCCCAGCATTTT
TRBJ1-3 - - TRBV7-9 CASSRAGQGSLYGNTIYF TGTGCCAGCAGCCGGGCTGGACAAGGATCGCTGTATGGAAACACCATATATTTT
TRBJ2-2 few - TRBV6-5 CASTLYTGELFF TGTGCCAGCACTTTGTACACCGGGGAGCTGTTTTTT
TRBJ2-2 once TRBD2 TRBV7-9 CASSSSLGLAGVGTGELFF TGTGCCAGCAGCTCCTCCCTGGGACTAGCGGGAGTAGGAACCGGGGAGCTGTTTTTT
TRBJ2-7 - TRBD2 TRBV24-1 CATSDPSGRAGNEQYF TGTGCCACCAGTGACCCTAGCGGGAGGGCGGGCAACGAGCAGTACTTC